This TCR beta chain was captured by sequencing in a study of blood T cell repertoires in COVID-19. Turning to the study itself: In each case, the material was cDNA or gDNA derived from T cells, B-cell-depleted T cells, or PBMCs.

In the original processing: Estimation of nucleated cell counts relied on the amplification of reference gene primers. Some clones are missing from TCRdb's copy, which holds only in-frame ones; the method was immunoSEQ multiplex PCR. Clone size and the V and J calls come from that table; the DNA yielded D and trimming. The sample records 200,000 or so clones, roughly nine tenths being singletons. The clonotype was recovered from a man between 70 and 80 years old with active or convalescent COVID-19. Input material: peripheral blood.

The CDR3 spells CASTFSRSGGYTF. CDR3 bases: TGTGCCAGCACCTTCTCGCGTTCTGGTGGCTACACCTTC. This chain joins TRBV2 and TRBJ1-2; D uncertain. There are 13 residues in the CDR3. V was shortened by 7 bases and J by 7 bases, with 16 bases between the two germline ends. Per germline, CDR1 SNHLY and CDR2 FYNNEI.